This T cell receptor beta chain was recorded in a study of blood T cell repertoires in COVID-19. Background on the study: Some COVID-19 samples were acute and others convalescent; all came from the United States, Italy and Spain. Sample material is recorded as cDNA or gDNA derived from T cells, B-cell-depleted T cells, or PBMCs.

The CDR3 is 17 residues long. Trimming cost V 0 bases and J 1 base; bases outside gene matches: 8. Germline values: CDR1 SGHRS, CDR2 YFSETQ. It was during active infection that Seattle patients were enrolled and then longitudinally followed. Profiling relied on immunoSEQ multiplex PCR, and the TCRdb table lists in-frame clones only, not all of them. The table shows 200,000 to 300,000 clones, with 65% to 90% occurring only once. The clonotype originates from a man in his fifties with COVID-19, enrolled during active disease. The chain has TRBV5-1 and TRBJ1-1, with 8 bases aligning to TRBD1. The sequenced sample was peripheral blood. In nucleotides, the CDR3 is TGCGCCAGCAGCTTGGCAGGACAGGGCCGACAGAACACTGAAGCTTTCTTT. This encodes CASSLAGQGRQNTEAFF.